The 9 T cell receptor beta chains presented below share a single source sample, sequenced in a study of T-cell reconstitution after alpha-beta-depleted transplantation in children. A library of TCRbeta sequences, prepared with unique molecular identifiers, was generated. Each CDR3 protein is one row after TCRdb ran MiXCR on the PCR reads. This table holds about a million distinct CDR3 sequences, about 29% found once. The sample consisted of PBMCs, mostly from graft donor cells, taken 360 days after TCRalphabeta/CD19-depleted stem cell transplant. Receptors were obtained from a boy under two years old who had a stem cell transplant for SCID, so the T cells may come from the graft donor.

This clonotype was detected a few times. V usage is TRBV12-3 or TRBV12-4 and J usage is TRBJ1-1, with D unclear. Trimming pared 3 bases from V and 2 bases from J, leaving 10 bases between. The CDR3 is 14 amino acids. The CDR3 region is CASSFIPHNTEAFF. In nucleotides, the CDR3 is TGTGCCAGCAGTTTCATCCCCCATAACACTGAAGCTTTCTTT.

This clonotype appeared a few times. The CDR3 region has the DNA TGCAGTGCTAGAGACCCTAAGCTAGCGGACCACCCAAGGCAGTACTTC. It is translated as CSARDPKLADHPRQYF. The rearrangement links TRBV20-1 to TRBJ2-7, with TRBD2 matching over 7 bases. CDR3 length: 16 amino acids. V lost 0 bases and J lost 9; bases outside the gene matches: 17. Germline lookup yields CDR1 DFQATT and CDR2 SNEGSKA (reference sequence).

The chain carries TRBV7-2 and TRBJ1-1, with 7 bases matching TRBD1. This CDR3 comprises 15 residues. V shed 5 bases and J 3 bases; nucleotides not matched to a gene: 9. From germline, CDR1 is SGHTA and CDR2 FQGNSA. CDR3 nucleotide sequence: TGTGCCAGCAGCGACTACAGGGGTGGGGACACTGAAGCTTTCTTT. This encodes CASSDYRGGDTEAFF.

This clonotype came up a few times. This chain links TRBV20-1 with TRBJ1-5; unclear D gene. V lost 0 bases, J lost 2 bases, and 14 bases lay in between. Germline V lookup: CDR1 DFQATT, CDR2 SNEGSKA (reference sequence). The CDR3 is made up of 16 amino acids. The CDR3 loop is CSARDRRAGRNQPQHF. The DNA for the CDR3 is TGCAGTGCTAGAGATCGAAGGGCTGGGCGCAATCAGCCCCAGCATTTT.

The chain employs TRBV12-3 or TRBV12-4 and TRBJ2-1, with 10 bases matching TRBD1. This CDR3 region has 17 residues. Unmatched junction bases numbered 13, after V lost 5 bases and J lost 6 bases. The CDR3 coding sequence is TGTGCCAGCAGTCCCGATAGGGGGGACAGGGGATCCAATGAGCAGTTCTTC. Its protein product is CASSPDRGDRGSNEQFF.

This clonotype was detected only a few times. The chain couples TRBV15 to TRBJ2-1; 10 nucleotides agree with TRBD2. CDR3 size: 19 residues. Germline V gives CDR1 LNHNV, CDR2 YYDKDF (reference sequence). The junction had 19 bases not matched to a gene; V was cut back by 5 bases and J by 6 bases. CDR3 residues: CATSPRPQSLAGALNEQFF. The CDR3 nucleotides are TGTGCCACCAGCCCGAGGCCCCAGTCCCTAGCGGGGGCCCTCAATGAGCAGTTCTTC.

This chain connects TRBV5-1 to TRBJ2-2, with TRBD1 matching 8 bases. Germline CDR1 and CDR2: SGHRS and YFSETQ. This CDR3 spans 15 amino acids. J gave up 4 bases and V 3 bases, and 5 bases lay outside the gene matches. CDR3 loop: CASSSGTGVTGELFF. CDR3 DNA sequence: TGCGCCAGCAGCTCAGGGACAGGCGTCACCGGGGAGCTGTTTTTT.

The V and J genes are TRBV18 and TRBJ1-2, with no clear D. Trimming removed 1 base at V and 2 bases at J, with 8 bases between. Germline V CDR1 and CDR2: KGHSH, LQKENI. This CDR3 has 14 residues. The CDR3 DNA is TGTGCCAGCTCACCACAGGAAAAGAACTATGGCTACACCTTC. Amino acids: CASSPQEKNYGYTF.

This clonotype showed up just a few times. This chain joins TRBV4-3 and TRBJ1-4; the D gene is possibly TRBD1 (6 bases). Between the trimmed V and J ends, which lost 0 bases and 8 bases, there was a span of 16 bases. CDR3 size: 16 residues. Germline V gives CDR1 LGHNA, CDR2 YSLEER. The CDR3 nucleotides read TGCGCCAGCAGCCAAGATCCTGCGGGGGCGCAGGAAAAACTGTTTTTT. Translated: CASSQDPAGAQEKLFF.